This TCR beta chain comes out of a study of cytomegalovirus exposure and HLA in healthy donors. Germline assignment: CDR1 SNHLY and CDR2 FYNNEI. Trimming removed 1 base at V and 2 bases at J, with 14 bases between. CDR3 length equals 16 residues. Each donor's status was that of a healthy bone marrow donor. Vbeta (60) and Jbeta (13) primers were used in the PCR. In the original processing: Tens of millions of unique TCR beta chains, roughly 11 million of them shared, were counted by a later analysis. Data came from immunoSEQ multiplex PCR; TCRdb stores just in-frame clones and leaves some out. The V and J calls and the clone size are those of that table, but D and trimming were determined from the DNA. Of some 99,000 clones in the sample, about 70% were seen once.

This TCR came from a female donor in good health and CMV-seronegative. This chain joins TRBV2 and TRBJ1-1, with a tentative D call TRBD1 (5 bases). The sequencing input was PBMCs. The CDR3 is CASSEVGGAINTEAFF. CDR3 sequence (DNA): TGTGCCAGCAGTGAAGTAGGAGGGGCAATCAACACTGAAGCTTTCTTT.